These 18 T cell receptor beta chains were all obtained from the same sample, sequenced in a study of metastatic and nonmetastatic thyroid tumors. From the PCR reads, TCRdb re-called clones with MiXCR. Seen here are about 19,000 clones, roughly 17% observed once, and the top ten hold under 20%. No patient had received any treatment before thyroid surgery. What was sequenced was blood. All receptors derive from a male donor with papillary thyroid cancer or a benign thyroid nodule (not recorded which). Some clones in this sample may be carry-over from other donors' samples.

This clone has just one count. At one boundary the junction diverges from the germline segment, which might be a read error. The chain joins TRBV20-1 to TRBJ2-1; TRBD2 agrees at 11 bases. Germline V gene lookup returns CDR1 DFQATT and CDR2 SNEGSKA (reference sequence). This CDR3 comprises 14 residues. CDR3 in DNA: TGCAGTGCTACCGGGACTAGCGGAAACAATGAGGAGTACTTC. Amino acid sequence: CSATGTSGNNEEYF.

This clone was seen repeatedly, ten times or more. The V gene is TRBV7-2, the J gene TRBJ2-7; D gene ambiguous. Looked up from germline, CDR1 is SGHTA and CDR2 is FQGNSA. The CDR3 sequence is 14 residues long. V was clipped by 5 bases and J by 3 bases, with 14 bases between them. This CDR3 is CASSTQTDYYEQYF. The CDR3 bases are TGTGCCAGCAGCACACAGACCGATTACTACGAGCAGTACTTC.

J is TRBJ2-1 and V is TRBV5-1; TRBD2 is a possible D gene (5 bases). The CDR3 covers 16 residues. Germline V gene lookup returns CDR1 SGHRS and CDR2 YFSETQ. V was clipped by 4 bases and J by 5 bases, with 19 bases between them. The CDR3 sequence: CASSPQDYPKDNEQFF. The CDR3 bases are TGCGCCAGCAGCCCTCAAGACTATCCGAAGGACAATGAGCAGTTCTTC.

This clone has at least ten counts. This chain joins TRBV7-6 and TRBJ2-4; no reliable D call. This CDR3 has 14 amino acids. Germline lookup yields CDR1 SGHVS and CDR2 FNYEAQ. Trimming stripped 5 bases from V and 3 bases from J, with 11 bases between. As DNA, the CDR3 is TGTGCCAGCAGCCGCTTGGGTGGCAAAAACATTCAGTACTTC. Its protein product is CASSRLGGKNIQYF.

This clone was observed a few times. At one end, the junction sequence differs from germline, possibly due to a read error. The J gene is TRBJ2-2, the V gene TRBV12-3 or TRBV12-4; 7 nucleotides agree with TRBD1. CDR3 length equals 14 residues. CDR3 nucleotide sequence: TGTGTCAGCAGCCAGGGACAGTCTGTCGGGGAGCTGTTTTTT. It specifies CVSSQGQSVGELFF.

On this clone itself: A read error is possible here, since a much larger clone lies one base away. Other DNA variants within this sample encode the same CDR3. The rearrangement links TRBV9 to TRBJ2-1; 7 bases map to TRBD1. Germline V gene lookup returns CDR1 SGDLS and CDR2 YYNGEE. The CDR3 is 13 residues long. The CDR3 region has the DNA TGTGCCACCAGCGTGACAGGGACCAATGAGCAGTTCTTC. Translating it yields CATSVTGTNEQFF.

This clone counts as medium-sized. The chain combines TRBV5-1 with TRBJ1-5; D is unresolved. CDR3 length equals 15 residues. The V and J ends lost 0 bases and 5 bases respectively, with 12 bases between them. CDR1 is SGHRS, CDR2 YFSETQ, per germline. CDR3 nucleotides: TGCGCCAGCAGCTTGGCCGGGAGAAAAGATCAGCCCCAGCATTTT. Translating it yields CASSLAGRKDQPQHF.

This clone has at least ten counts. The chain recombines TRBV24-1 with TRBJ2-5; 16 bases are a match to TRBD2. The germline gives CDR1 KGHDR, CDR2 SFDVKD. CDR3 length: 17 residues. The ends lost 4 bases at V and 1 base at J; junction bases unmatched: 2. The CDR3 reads CATSEGLAGGAQETQYF. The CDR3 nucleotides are TGTGCCACCAGTGAGGGACTAGCGGGAGGGGCCCAAGAGACCCAGTACTTC.

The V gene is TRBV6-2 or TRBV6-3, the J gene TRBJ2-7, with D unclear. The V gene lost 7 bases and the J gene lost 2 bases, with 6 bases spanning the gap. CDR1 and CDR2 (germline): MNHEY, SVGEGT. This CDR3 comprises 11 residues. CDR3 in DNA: TGTGCCAGCACAACAGCCTACGAGCAGTACTTC. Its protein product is CASTTAYEQYF.

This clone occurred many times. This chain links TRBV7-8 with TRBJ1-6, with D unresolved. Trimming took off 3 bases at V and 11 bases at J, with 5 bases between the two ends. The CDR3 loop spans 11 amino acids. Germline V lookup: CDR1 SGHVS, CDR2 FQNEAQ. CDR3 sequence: CASSFRTPLHF. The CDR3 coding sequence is TGTGCCAGCAGCTTTCGGACACCCCTCCACTTT.

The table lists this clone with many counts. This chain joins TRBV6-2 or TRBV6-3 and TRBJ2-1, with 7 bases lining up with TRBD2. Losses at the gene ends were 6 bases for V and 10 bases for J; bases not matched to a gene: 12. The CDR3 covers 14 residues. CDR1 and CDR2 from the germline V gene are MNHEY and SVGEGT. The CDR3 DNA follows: TGTGCCAGCAGCCCCGGGCGGGAGAAGGGGGAGCAGTTCTTC. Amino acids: CASSPGREKGEQFF.

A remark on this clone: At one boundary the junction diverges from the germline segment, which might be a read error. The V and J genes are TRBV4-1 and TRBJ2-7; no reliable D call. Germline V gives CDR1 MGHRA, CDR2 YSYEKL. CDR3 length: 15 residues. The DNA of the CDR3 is TGCGCCAGCATCCAGGTGGTGTGTGGGCCCTACGAGCATTACTTC. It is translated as CASIQVVCGPYEHYF.

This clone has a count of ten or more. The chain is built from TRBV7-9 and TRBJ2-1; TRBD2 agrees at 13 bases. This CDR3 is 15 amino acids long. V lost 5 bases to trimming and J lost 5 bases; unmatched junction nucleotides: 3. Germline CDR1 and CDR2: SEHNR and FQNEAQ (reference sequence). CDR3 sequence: CASSKLAGGDNEQFF. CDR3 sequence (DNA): TGTGCCAGCAGCAAACTAGCGGGAGGGGACAATGAGCAGTTCTTC.

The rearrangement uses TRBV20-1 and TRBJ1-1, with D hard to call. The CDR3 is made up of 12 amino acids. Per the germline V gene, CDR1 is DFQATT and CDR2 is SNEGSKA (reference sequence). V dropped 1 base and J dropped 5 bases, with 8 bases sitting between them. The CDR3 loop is CSARVSWTEAFF. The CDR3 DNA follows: TGCAGTGCTAGAGTTAGTTGGACTGAAGCTTTCTTT.

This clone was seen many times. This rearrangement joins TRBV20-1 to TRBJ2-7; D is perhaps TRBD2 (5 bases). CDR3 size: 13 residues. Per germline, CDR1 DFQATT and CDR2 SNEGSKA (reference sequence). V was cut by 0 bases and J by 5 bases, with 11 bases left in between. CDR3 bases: TGCAGTGCTAGAGATTCCCGGGAACACGAGCAGTACTTC. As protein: CSARDSREHEQYF.

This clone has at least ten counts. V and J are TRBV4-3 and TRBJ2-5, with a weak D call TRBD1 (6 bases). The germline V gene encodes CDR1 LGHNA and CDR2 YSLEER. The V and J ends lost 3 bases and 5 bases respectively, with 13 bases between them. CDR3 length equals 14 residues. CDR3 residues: CASSHQGIQETQYF. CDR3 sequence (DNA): TGCGCCAGCAGCCATCAGGGGATTCAGGAGACCCAGTACTTC.

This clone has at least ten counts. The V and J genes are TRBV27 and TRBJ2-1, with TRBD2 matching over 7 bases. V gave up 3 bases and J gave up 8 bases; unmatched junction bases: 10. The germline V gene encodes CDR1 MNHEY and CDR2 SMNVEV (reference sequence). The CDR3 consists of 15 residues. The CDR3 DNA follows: TGTGCCAGCAGTTTCCGAGCGGGAAAGATGGATGAGCAGTTCTTC. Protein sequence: CASSFRAGKMDEQFF.

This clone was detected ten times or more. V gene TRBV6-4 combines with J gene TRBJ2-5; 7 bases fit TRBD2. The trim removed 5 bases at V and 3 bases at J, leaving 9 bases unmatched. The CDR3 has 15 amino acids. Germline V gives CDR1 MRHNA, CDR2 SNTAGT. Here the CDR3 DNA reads TGTGCCAGCAGTCCTCAAGCGGGAAAGGAAGAGACCCAGTACTTC. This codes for CASSPQAGKEETQYF.